These 26 T cell receptor beta chains originate from one sample sequenced in a study of control samples from healthy donors and cancer patients. Sequencing used immunoSEQ multiplex PCR; TCRdb keeps in-frame clones, though not all of them. This table holds about 41,000 clones, around 94% found once. Sequencing was carried out using blood. The receptors come from a man in his 60s in good health.

In its sample, this clone was seen once. The chain combines TRBV3-1 (or the pseudogene TRBV3-2) with TRBJ2-7; 12 positions agree with TRBD2. With V trimmed by 3 bases and J by 3 bases, 3 bases remained unmatched. This CDR3 comprises 15 residues. CDR1 is LGHDT and CDR2 is YNNKEL in the germline V gene (reference sequence). The DNA of the CDR3 is TGTGCCAGCAGCCATTTACTAGCGGGAGGCTACGAGCAGTACTTC. Translation gives CASSHLLAGGYEQYF.

V usage is TRBV28 and J usage is TRBJ2-5, with D possibly called TRBD1 or TRBD2 (5 bases each). Per the germline V gene, CDR1 is MDHEN and CDR2 is SYDVKM. V was shortened by 6 bases and J by 3 bases, with 20 bases between the two germline ends. This CDR3 contains 16 residues. DNA of the CDR3: TGTGCCAGCAGCCACTCGGGGCGGAGCCAGAAAGAGACCCAGTACTTC. Protein product: CASSHSGRSQKETQYF.

This clone was picked up one time. CDR3 sequence reads: CASRPGQSTDTQYF. For the CDR3, the DNA is TGTGCCAGCAGGCCGGGACAGAGCACAGATACGCAGTATTTT. The chain employs TRBV28 and TRBJ2-3; 7 bases align to TRBD1. Germline CDR1 reads MDHEN; CDR2 reads SYDVKM. Germline trimming cut 6 bases from V and 0 bases from J; bases unmatched to any gene: 3. This CDR3 is built from 14 residues.

This clone came up once. The rearrangement uses TRBV11-3 and TRBJ2-5, with TRBD1 matching over 7 bases. The CDR3 has 13 amino acids. V lost 5 bases, J lost 5 bases, and 5 bases stayed unmatched. CDR1 is SGHNT and CDR2 is YENEEA in the germline V gene. The CDR3 protein is CASSGDSRETQYF. CDR3 in DNA: TGTGCCAGCAGCGGGGACAGCCGGGAGACCCAGTACTTC.

The chain carries TRBV11-3 and TRBJ2-1; TRBD2 matches at 13 bases. CDR3 length equals 15 residues. Germline V gene data show CDR1 as SGHNT and CDR2 as YENEEA. J lost 7 bases, V lost 5 bases, and 5 bases had no gene match. This CDR3 is CASSPRTSGSNEQFF. In DNA form, the CDR3 reads TGTGCCAGCAGCCCTAGGACTAGCGGGAGTAATGAGCAGTTCTTC.

The chain is built from TRBV5-1 and TRBJ2-2; unclear D gene. CDR1 SGHRS and CDR2 YFSETQ come from the germline V gene. The CDR3 contains 13 residues. Trimming stripped 0 bases from V and 3 bases from J, with 3 bases between. The CDR3: CASSLEDTGELFF. CDR3 in DNA: TGCGCCAGCAGCTTGGAGGACACCGGGGAGCTGTTTTTT. The variable domain in full, completed from reference TRBV5-1 and TRBJ2-2, reads KAGVTQTPRYLIKTRGQQVTLSCSPISGHRSVSWYQQTPGQGLQFLFEYFSETQRNKGNFPGRFSGRQFSNSRSEMNVSTLELGDSALYLCASSLEDTGELFFGEGSRLTVL.

This clone showed up just once. This chain uses TRBV18 with TRBJ2-7; maybe TRBD1 (5 bases). Between the trimmed V and J ends, which lost 3 bases and 2 bases, there was a span of 8 bases. This CDR3 has 13 amino acids. CDR1 KGHSH and CDR2 LQKENI come from the germline V gene. CDR3 sequence (DNA): TGTGCCAGCTCACCCGACAGTACCTACGAGCAGTACTTC. Translated, it gives CASSPDSTYEQYF.

The V call is TRBV11-3, the J call TRBJ2-5; tentative D call: TRBD2 (5 bases). Germline CDR1 SGHNT, CDR2 YENEEA. The CDR3 covers 12 residues. The germline V and J ends were trimmed by 4 bases and 7 bases, with 10 bases remaining between them. CDR3 residues: CASSSSEGTQYF. The CDR3 region has the DNA TGTGCCAGCAGCTCCTCCGAGGGGACCCAGTACTTC.

The rearrangement uses TRBV10-1 and TRBJ1-5, with a weak D call TRBD1 (6 bases). Trimming took 5 bases from V and 11 from J, leaving 16 bases between them. From germline, CDR1 is WNHNN and CDR2 SYGVQD (reference sequence). This CDR3 has 13 amino acids. The DNA of the CDR3 is TGCGCCAGCAGTCAGGACAGAGGCGGATCCCAGCATTTT. Amino acid sequence: CASSQDRGGSQHF.

J is TRBJ2-7 and V is TRBV5-4, with a weak D call TRBD1 (5 bases). Germline V lookup: CDR1 SGHNT, CDR2 YYREEE (reference sequence). CDR3 length: 14 residues. Trimming took 0 bases from V and 4 from J, leaving 11 bases between them. The CDR3 is CASSLDRPGYEQYF. The CDR3 DNA sequence: TGTGCCAGCAGCTTGGACAGGCCAGGATACGAGCAGTACTTC.

The chain couples TRBV6-5 to TRBJ2-3, with 8 bases matching TRBD1. The germline V gene has CDR1 MNHEY and CDR2 SVGAGI. CDR3 length equals 14 residues. Trimming at V came to 6 bases and at J to 4 bases, leaving 6 bases not matched to a gene. The CDR3: CASSQDRVADTQYF. The CDR3 DNA reads as TGTGCCAGCAGCCAGGACAGGGTGGCAGATACGCAGTATTTT.

The V gene is TRBV7-8, the J gene TRBJ2-4, with a weak D call TRBD1 (6 bases). CDR1 SGHVS and CDR2 FQNEAQ come from the germline V gene. V was pared by 5 bases and J by 0 bases, with 11 bases between. CDR3 length equals 15 residues. The CDR3 coding sequence is TGTGCCAGCAGCCAGGACAGTCTAGCCAAAAACATTCAGTACTTC. This encodes CASSQDSLAKNIQYF.

This chain joins TRBV7-9 and TRBJ1-2, with D hard to call. Germline assignment: CDR1 SEHNR and CDR2 FQNEAQ (reference sequence). Between the trimmed V and J ends, which lost 1 base and 3 bases, there was a span of 12 bases. CDR3 length: 15 amino acids. The CDR3 DNA is TGTGCCAGCAGCTTAGGGGGTGCACCCGACTATGGCTACACCTTC. It specifies CASSLGGAPDYGYTF.

This clone was seen just once. The rearrangement uses TRBV5-6 and TRBJ2-7; TRBD1 is a possible D gene (6 bases). The CDR3 is 14 amino acids. The germline V gene encodes CDR1 SGHDT and CDR2 YYEEEE. V was pared by 4 bases and J by 3 bases, with 14 bases between. The CDR3 spells CASSQGHKYYEQYF. The CDR3 nucleotides are TGTGCCAGCAGCCAGGGACATAAGTACTACGAGCAGTACTTC. The variable domain in full, with the rest retrieved from reference TRBV5-6 and TRBJ2-7, is DAGVTQSPTHLIKTRGQQVTLRCSPKSGHDTVSWYQQALGQGPQFIFQYYEEEERQRGNFPDRFSGHQFPNYSSELNVNALLLGDSALYLCASSQGHKYYEQYFGPGTRLTVT.

The V and J genes are TRBV6-6 and TRBJ1-5, with D tentatively TRBD1 (5 bases). Germline-derived CDR1 and CDR2 are MNHNY and SVGAGI (reference sequence). V lost 4 bases and J lost 2, with 12 bases in between. CDR3 length equals 15 residues. The CDR3 is CASSFGRVGNQPQHF. In DNA, the CDR3 is TGTGCCAGCAGTTTCGGCAGGGTAGGCAATCAGCCCCAGCATTTT.

The chain employs TRBV27 and TRBJ2-7, with TRBD2 matching 10 bases. Trimming removed 5 bases from V and 2 bases from J; junction bases left unmatched: 6. The CDR3 sequence is 15 residues long. Per germline, CDR1 MNHEY and CDR2 SMNVEV (reference sequence). The CDR3 spells CASSPGLAETYEQYF. CDR3 bases: TGTGCCAGCAGTCCTGGACTAGCGGAGACCTACGAGCAGTACTTC.

This rearrangement joins TRBV7-3 to TRBJ2-7; TRBD2 matches 8 bases. This CDR3 spans 13 amino acids. Germline assignment: CDR1 SGHTA and CDR2 FQGTGA. Unmatched junction bases numbered 2, after V lost 5 bases and J lost 2 bases. DNA for the CDR3: TGTGCCAGCAGCCAGACTAGCGCCTACGAGCAGTACTTC. Its translation is CASSQTSAYEQYF.

This clone was found once. This sequence joins TRBV27 and TRBJ2-3; 10 bases are shared with TRBD2. This CDR3 region has 14 residues. V shed 8 bases and J 3 bases; nucleotides not matched to a gene: 5. Looked up from germline, CDR1 is MNHEY and CDR2 is SMNVEV (reference sequence). Here the CDR3 DNA reads TGTGCCAGCTCCGGGACTAGCGAGACAGATACGCAGTATTTT. Protein: CASSGTSETDTQYF.

This chain uses TRBV3-1 (or the pseudogene TRBV3-2) with TRBJ2-1; 11 bases align to TRBD2. Trimming removed 2 bases from V and 10 bases from J; junction bases left unmatched: 4. Germline V gives CDR1 LGHDT, CDR2 YNNKEL (reference sequence). The CDR3 has 14 residues. The CDR3 region is CASSQTWTSGEQFF. The CDR3 DNA reads as TGTGCCAGCAGCCAAACTTGGACTAGCGGGGAGCAGTTCTTC.

This clone appeared a few times. The chain carries TRBV7-8 and TRBJ2-7, with D unresolved. The CDR3 is 13 amino acids. Trimming removed 5 bases from V and 3 bases from J, with 11 bases in between. Germline CDR1 SGHVS, CDR2 FQNEAQ. CDR3 bases: TGTGCCAGCAGCAGCTATGGGGACTACGAGCAGTACTTC. Translation gives CASSSYGDYEQYF.

The V gene is TRBV5-1, the J gene TRBJ1-4; 9 bases match TRBD1. Germline V gene sequence: CDR1 SGHRS, CDR2 YFSETQ. The CDR3 totals 15 residues. V trimming: 5 bases; J trimming: 8 bases; junction bases outside the gene matches: 10. The CDR3 DNA reads as TGCGCCAGCAGATCCGGGACAGGGCTCTACGAAAAACTGTTTTTT. It is translated as CASRSGTGLYEKLFF.

The CDR3 here is CASSPTGAGGNTIYF. CDR3 sequence (DNA): TGTGCCAGCAGCCCGACAGGGGCGGGAGGAAACACCATATATTTT. The J gene is TRBJ1-3, the V gene TRBV3-1 (or the pseudogene TRBV3-2); TRBD1 aligns across 8 bases. V was clipped by 4 bases and J by 4 bases; unmatched bases: 6. Germline CDR1 and CDR2: LGHDT and YNNKEL (reference sequence). The CDR3 is 15 residues long.

The chain links TRBV11-3 to TRBJ2-5; perhaps D is TRBD1 or TRBD2 (5 bases each). Deletions cut 5 bases from V and 2 bases from J, with 15 bases between. The CDR3 extends over 15 amino acids. The germline gives CDR1 SGHNT, CDR2 YENEEA. CDR3 nucleotides: TGTGCCAGCAGCCAACTCCGAGGGGCTCAAGAGACCCAGTACTTC. Its protein is CASSQLRGAQETQYF.

The chain combines TRBV10-1 with TRBJ2-3; no clear D gene. V lost 3 bases, J lost 1 base, and 11 bases lay in between. In germline, CDR1 is WNHNN, CDR2 SYGVQD (reference sequence). CDR3 length: 15 residues. The CDR3 DNA reads as TGCGCCAGCAGTGAATCGCACAAGGGCACAGATACGCAGTATTTT. It yields the protein CASSESHKGTDTQYF.

This chain joins TRBV4-1 and TRBJ1-5; a possible D gene is TRBD1 (6 bases). The CDR3 is 14 amino acids. Germline CDR1 reads MGHRA; CDR2 reads YSYEKL. Trimming took 8 bases from V and 5 from J, leaving 16 bases between them. The CDR3 sequence: CASRPTAGDQPQHF. The CDR3 region has the DNA TGCGCCAGCCGTCCGACGGCAGGGGATCAGCCCCAGCATTTT.

This rearrangement joins TRBV27 to TRBJ2-7; TRBD1 matches 10 bases. The V and J ends lost 3 bases and 2 bases, in that order; junction bases with no gene match: 4. The V gene's germline CDR1 is MNHEY and CDR2 SMNVEV (reference sequence). This CDR3 spans 15 amino acids. The DNA for the CDR3 is TGTGCCAGCAGTTTGTCTGGACAGGGGGCCTACGAGCAGTACTTC. Translation: CASSLSGQGAYEQYF.